A selection of T cell receptor beta chains follows, all from one sample in a study of shared clonotypes between healthy human individuals. The table came from immunoSEQ multiplex PCR; TCRdb's copy has only in-frame clones and leaves some out. The sample carries roughly 2,000,000 clones, around 93% recorded once. Sequencing was performed on naive CD8+ T cells from PBMCs. Source of these receptors: a young man in good health. Some clones in this sample may be carry-over from other donors' samples. Both conserved end residues are part of each CDR3.

>TRBJ1-1|TRBV27
CASSLSPPAFGAEAFF
>TRBJ1-1|TRBV27
CASSLIALNTEAFF
>TRBJ2-7|TRBV7-2
CASSPSVLAGSYEQYF
>TRBJ2-2|TRBV19
CASTGTGELFF
>TRBJ2-5|TRBV28
CASSLSRVLQETQYF
>TRBJ2-3|TRBV27
CASSIRTGYGGTDTQYF
>TRBJ2-2|TRBV5-4
CASSIRDRLTGELFF
>TRBJ2-1|TRBV7-8
CASSLILAGVGEQFF
>TRBJ2-7|TRBV19
CASRSSYEQYF
>TRBJ2-5|TRBV7-6
CASSLTSGIRETQYF
>TRBJ2-5|TRBV10-2
CASSEWETQYF
>TRBJ1-4|TRBV15
CATSRSDSPEEKLFF
>TRBJ2-1|TRBV25-1
CASSRGGNEQFF
>TRBJ2-5|TRBV25-1
CASSDLWTDQETQYF
>TRBJ2-5|TRBV4-1
CASSQDPGRGETQYF
>TRBJ2-7|TRBV7-8
CASSPRAWRDHEQYF
>TRBJ2-3|TRBV4-2
CASSPGLAGGPGTDTQYF
>TRBJ1-1|TRBV6-5
CASSYAQALNTEAFF
>TRBJ2-2|TRBV19
CASSAPGLAGGAGELFF
>TRBJ1-5|TRBV25-1
CASSEGTWTQPQHF
>TRBJ2-7|TRBV19
CASSGGTEQYF
>TRBJ1-1|TRBV6-1
CASKPVRGGGTEAFF
>TRBJ1-5|TRBV2
CASSEAIRGHQPQHF
>TRBJ2-3|TRBV28
CASSLSPGIGRDTDTQYF
>TRBJ1-1|TRBV19
CASSIAGGDTEAFF
>TRBJ2-6|TRBV5-1
CASSLELAGGSGANVLTF
>TRBJ2-1|TRBV7-9
CASSLAGVNEQFF
>TRBJ2-7|TRBV19
CASSPRGDRGHEQYF
>TRBJ1-1|TRBV27
CASRYTPRNTEAFF
>TRBJ2-7|TRBV13
CASSVGLAGDKYF
>TRBJ2-1|TRBV7-3
CASSFRGRGSHNEQFF
>TRBJ1-2|TRBV18
CASSSPRDGGNYGYTF
>TRBJ1-1|TRBV4-3
CASSQDSSWGMNTEAFF
>TRBJ2-3|TRBV19
CASSPRTGKDTQYF
>TRBJ1-2|TRBV27
CASSLSGSAGFYGYTF
>TRBJ2-7|TRBV21-1
CASSGRASGISYEQYF
>TRBJ2-1|TRBV29-1
CSVEGPTLAGGFYNEQFF
>TRBJ2-5|TRBV19
CASSLGPRDIFETQYF
>TRBJ2-7|TRBV7-9
CASSLKVDEQYF
>TRBJ2-1|TRBV19
CASSIGRYNEQFF
>TRBJ1-1|TRBV7-8
CASSPGGTEAFF